This T cell receptor (beta chain) was identified in a study of control samples from healthy donors and cancer patients. CDR3 length equals 15 residues. The germline V gene has CDR1 MDHEN and CDR2 SYDVKM. V was pared by 1 base and J by 4 bases, with 13 bases between. The table came from immunoSEQ multiplex PCR; TCRdb's copy has only in-frame clones and leaves some out. Here the sample spans 50,000 or so clones, roughly 86% being singletons. The source of this sequence is a man in his fifties or sixties in good health. This chain joins TRBV28 and TRBJ1-1; the D is unclear. Sequencing was performed on blood. CDR3: CASSLLPGTGTEAFF. DNA for the CDR3: TGTGCCAGCAGTTTATTACCGGGTACGGGCACTGAAGCTTTCTTT.